Described below is a single T cell receptor beta chain sequence and its context. What this receptor recognizes is not known. Base-call qualities are not available, and no considerably larger clone is one nucleotide away. The data originate from a study of cytomegalovirus exposure and HLA in healthy donors (dated by TCRdb to the late 2010s). Looking at the study overall: According to a later analysis, the 120 or so validation repertoires were produced on the same platform as the approximately 690 repertoires of the first cohort. Along with the approximately 700-subject first cohort, a separate validation cohort of over a hundred different subjects was used. The study aimed to test whether signatures of past pathogen exposure could be identified by cataloging public T cell receptors. To predict cytomegalovirus infection status, the study combined high-throughput TCR immunosequencing, statistical association of individual TCRs with disease status, and machine learning.

The donors were included in the validation cohort of over a hundred subjects, a group kept apart from the approximately 670-subject first cohort. As encoded in the germline V gene, CDR1 is SGHRS while CDR2 is YFSETQ. From its cysteine to its phenylalanine, the CDR3 spans 19 amino acids. The entry retains the CDR3 DNA only, 57 bases that are in frame from base 1. Compared with germline, V lacks 4 bases and J lacks 1 base; bases without a gene match: 16. The library was prepared using the immunoSEQ multiplex PCR assay. The source study handled its data this way. A statistical classification framework was built to diagnose cytomegalovirus status from the catalog of TCR beta chain sequences. Sourced from immuneACCESS, this table was stored by TCRdb with only in-frame sequences that have V and J called. A share of the clones is absent; for the studies checked, an unresolved V gene accounts for under half, and the remainder has no known explanation. The V and J calls and the clone size are those of that table, but D and trimming were determined from the DNA. The sample table shows about 180,000 clones, and approximately 86% are seen once. Less than 3.5% of the sample lies in the top ten.

Broader findings and caveats from the paper: In both the original and validation cohorts, the classifier was reported to diagnose cytomegalovirus status with high specificity and sensitivity. Of the cluster scores, around 95% were above 0 in a later analysis, which found that TCRs clustered in the first cohort also tended to co-occur in the 90 to 150 validation repertoires. A few of the identified cytomegalovirus-associated TCR beta chains were confirmed in vitro to be specific for cytomegalovirus antigens. The study listed around 160 TCR beta chains as associated with cytomegalovirus. The validation cohort had no HLA typing available for a later analysis, so co-occurrence within that cohort was assessed over all 120 or so repertoires. Most TCR sequences were seen in very few donors, while some public TCRs were found in many individuals. According to the authors, the approach could potentially be generalized to other disease states and immunological phenotypes.

The source is a man between 18 and 35 years old in good health and CMV-seropositive. The sequenced sample was PBMCs. The chain was built from TRBV5-1 and TRBJ2-5, and 10 junctional nucleotides match TRBD1. The CDR3: CASSVAGRGDRGTQETQYF. In nucleotide form, the sequence is TGCGCCAGCAGCGTAGCCGGGAGAGGGGACAGGGGAACCCAAGAGACCCAGTACTTC.